This entry lists 16 T cell receptor beta chains sequenced from one sample in a study of regulatory T cells in long-lasting Graves disease. Described time point: newly diagnosed GD, antithyroid drugs for less than 3 months. There was RNA extracted from PBMCs, and the TCR library was made from it. CDR3 regions were amplified by Arm-PCR using iRepertoire HTBI primers to build TCR beta libraries. MiXCR was run by TCRdb on the multiplex PCR reads, yielding one entry per CDR3 protein. The sample consists of 350,000 to 500,000 distinct CDR3 sequences, 16% of them appearing once. This sample also belongs to another study, concerning T cells in Graves' hyperthyroidism and ophthalmopathy.

Sequencing used peripheral blood mononuclear cells (PBMCs), obtained at new diagnosis, from a patient treated with antithyroid drugs. These receptors originate from a woman aged 18-29 years with Graves disease.

This clonotype showed up many times. V and J are TRBV28 and TRBJ2-7, with D perhaps being TRBD1 or TRBD2 (6 bases each). Germline CDR1 and CDR2: MDHEN and SYDVKM. The V end was cut by 4 bases, the J end by 0 bases, with 16 bases between. The CDR3 consists of 16 residues. As DNA, the CDR3 is TGTGCCAGCAGTTCCCCCGGGGGCGGAAGCTCCTACGAGCAGTACTTC. Residues: CASSSPGGGSSYEQYF.

This clonotype was observed a few times. The chain has TRBV20-1 and TRBJ2-3; 7 nucleotides align to TRBD1. V lost 5 bases and J lost 4; bases outside the gene matches: 21. CDR1 is DFQATT and CDR2 is SNEGSKA in the germline V gene (reference sequence). This CDR3 contains 18 residues. Here the CDR3 DNA reads TGCAGTGCTGGACAGGACCACCCCTCCCAAGGTGGGGCAGATACGCAGTATTTT. Protein product: CSAGQDHPSQGGADTQYF.

At least ten counts were recorded for this clonotype. This chain links TRBV11-2 with TRBJ1-2; D gene unclear. The CDR3 is made up of 12 amino acids. Germline V CDR1 and CDR2: SGHAT, FQNNGV. The V end was cut by 2 bases, the J end by 5 bases, with 6 bases between. CDR3 bases: TGTGCCAGCAGCTTAAGGGAGTATGGCTACACCTTC. Translation: CASSLREYGYTF.

This clonotype was recorded at least ten times. This rearrangement joins TRBV20-1 to TRBJ1-2; D gene unclear. The germline gives CDR1 DFQATT, CDR2 SNEGSKA (reference sequence). The CDR3 extends over 15 amino acids. V shed 0 bases and J shed 4 bases, with 15 bases lying between them. This CDR3 is CSARDTGEGVYGYTF. The CDR3 coding sequence is TGCAGTGCTAGAGATACCGGGGAGGGCGTCTATGGCTACACCTTC.

In this sample, this clonotype turned up many times. The chain uses TRBV2 and TRBJ1-4; D possibly corresponds to TRBD1 (5 bases). The CDR3 loop spans 13 amino acids. Trimming took off 6 bases at V and 8 bases at J, with 13 bases between the two ends. Germline lookup yields CDR1 SNHLY and CDR2 FYNNEI. CDR3 coding DNA: TGTGCCAGCAGCCCCCGACAGACGGAAAAACTGTTTTTT. Protein: CASSPRQTEKLFF.

Regarding this clonotype: This may come from a read error, since a much larger clone is one base off. V is TRBV18 and J is TRBJ2-1; D might be TRBD2 (6 bases). The germline V gene has CDR1 KGHSH and CDR2 LQKENI. The CDR3 contains 15 residues. V was shortened by 3 bases and J by 5 bases, with 14 bases between the two germline ends. The CDR3 is CASSPRLVGDNEQFF. As DNA, the CDR3 is TGTGCCAGCTCACCCCGACTAGTGGGAGACAATGAGCAGTTCTTC.

This clonotype was observed at least ten times. The chain couples TRBV12-3 or TRBV12-4 to TRBJ1-1; D is unclear. The V and J ends lost 2 bases and 1 base respectively, with 5 bases between them. The CDR3 runs to 13 residues. CDR3 sequence reads: CASSLFTNTEAFF. CDR3 in DNA: TGTGCCAGCAGTTTATTCACGAACACTGAAGCTTTCTTT.

In nucleotides, the CDR3 is TGTGCCAGCAGCTACGGGACAGCGAGTTTTTTCTTATCTGGAAACACCATATATTTT. Amino acids: CASSYGTASFFLSGNTIYF. The rearrangement joins TRBV7-8 to TRBJ1-3, with TRBD1 matching 7 bases. Germline loops: CDR1 SGHVS, CDR2 FQNEAQ. The CDR3 sequence is 19 residues long. With 4 bases clipped from V and 1 base from J, the junction kept 16 bases outside the gene matches.

This clonotype was counted many times. This sequence joins TRBV20-1 and TRBJ2-7, with 10 bases that match TRBD2. This CDR3 has 13 amino acids. V was clipped by 6 bases and J by 1 base; unmatched bases: 3. Per the germline V gene, CDR1 is DFQATT and CDR2 is SNEGSKA (reference sequence). This chain's CDR3 is CSAWTSGSYEQYF. The CDR3 DNA follows: TGCAGTGCCTGGACTAGCGGTTCCTACGAGCAGTACTTC.

This clonotype turned up a few times. The J gene is TRBJ2-3, the V gene TRBV4-1, with 9 bases aligning to TRBD2. The J segment lost 5 bases and the V segment lost 4 bases, leaving 10 bases of the junction unmatched. Germline V gene data show CDR1 as MGHRA and CDR2 as YSYEKL. CDR3 length equals 16 residues. The CDR3 reads CASSRGSGRMLDTQYF. CDR3 DNA sequence: TGCGCCAGCAGCCGAGGTAGCGGGAGAATGTTAGATACGCAGTATTTT.

The V call is TRBV19, the J call TRBJ2-3; 7 bases are a match to TRBD1. The CDR3 sequence is 15 residues long. Looked up from germline, CDR1 is LNHDA and CDR2 is SQIVND (reference sequence). Trimming took 3 bases from V and 1 from J; bases not matched to a gene: 4. The CDR3 nucleotides read TGTGCCAGTAGTATGGCCGGACAGGGCACAGATACGCAGTATTTT. As protein: CASSMAGQGTDTQYF.

Many counts were recorded for this clonotype. The chain employs TRBV28 and TRBJ1-1; TRBD1 is a possible D gene (5 bases). CDR1 and CDR2 (germline): MDHEN, SYDVKM. This CDR3 region has 13 residues. V shed 5 bases and J shed 6 bases, with 13 bases lying between them. CDR3: CASSPSGLSEAFF. Here the CDR3 DNA reads TGTGCCAGCAGTCCGTCGGGACTGTCTGAAGCTTTCTTT.

This chain joins TRBV10-3 and TRBJ2-7; tentatively, D is TRBD1 or TRBD2 (5 bases each). This CDR3 region has 12 residues. Germline loops: CDR1 ENHRY, CDR2 SYGVKD. Deletions cut 10 bases from V and 5 bases from J, with 15 bases between. In DNA form, the CDR3 reads TGTGCCACCCTGGGACGGGCGGACGAGCAGTACTTC. Its protein is CATLGRADEQYF.

This clonotype was detected only a few times. This chain joins TRBV6-4 and TRBJ2-1; 12 nucleotides align to TRBD2. CDR1 and CDR2 from the germline V gene are MRHNA and SNTAGT. The CDR3 sequence is 17 residues long. V dropped 4 bases and J dropped 9; count of bases not matched to a gene: 13. The CDR3 region is CASSASSTSGSLVEQFF. The CDR3 DNA sequence: TGTGCCAGCAGTGCTTCCTCGACTAGCGGGAGCCTAGTTGAGCAGTTCTTC.

This clonotype was observed a handful of times. The chain couples TRBV20-1 to TRBJ1-4; D ambiguous. V lost 1 base and J lost 2, with 8 bases in between. The CDR3 length is 14 residues. The germline gives CDR1 DFQATT, CDR2 SNEGSKA (reference sequence). The CDR3 DNA sequence: TGCAGTGCTAGAGGCTTTGGGACTAATGAAAAACTGTTTTTT. Its translation is CSARGFGTNEKLFF.

The chain joins TRBV20-1 to TRBJ2-7; 8 bases fit TRBD1. V was clipped by 3 bases and J by 2 bases; unmatched bases: 3. CDR3 length equals 13 residues. Germline V gives CDR1 DFQATT, CDR2 SNEGSKA (reference sequence). CDR3 residues: CSASTGGTYEQYF. CDR3 DNA: TGCAGTGCTAGTACAGGGGGGACCTACGAGCAGTACTTC.